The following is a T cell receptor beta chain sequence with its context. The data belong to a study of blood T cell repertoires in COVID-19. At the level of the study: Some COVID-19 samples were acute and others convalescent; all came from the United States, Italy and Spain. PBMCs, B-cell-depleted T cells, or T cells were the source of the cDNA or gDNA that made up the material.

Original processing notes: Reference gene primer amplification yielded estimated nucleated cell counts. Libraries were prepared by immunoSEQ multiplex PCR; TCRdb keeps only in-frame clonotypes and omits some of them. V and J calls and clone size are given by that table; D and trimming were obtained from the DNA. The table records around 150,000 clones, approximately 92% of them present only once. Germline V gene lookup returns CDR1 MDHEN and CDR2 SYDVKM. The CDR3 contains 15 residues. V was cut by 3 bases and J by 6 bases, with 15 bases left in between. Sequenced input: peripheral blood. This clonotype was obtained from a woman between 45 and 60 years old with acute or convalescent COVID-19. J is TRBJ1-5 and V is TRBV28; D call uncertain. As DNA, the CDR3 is TGTGCCAGCAGTTTCTCCTCCCGGGTGATTCAGCCCCAGCATTTT. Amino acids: CASSFSSRVIQPQHF.